Below, 19 T cell receptor beta chains from the same sample are listed, as sequenced in a study of blood T cell repertoires in COVID-19. Clones were read by immunoSEQ multiplex PCR, and TCRdb kept only the in-frame ones, dropping some. The sample lists about 250,000 clones, about nine tenths occurring once. The sample taken for sequencing was PBMCs or T cells enriched from blood (not recorded which). These receptors all come from a man in his forties who had recovered from COVID-19.

The chain uses TRBV4-3 and TRBJ1-6; tentative D call: TRBD1 (5 bases). The CDR3 spans 16 residues. The germline V and J ends were trimmed by 0 bases and 4 bases, with 10 bases remaining between them. Germline-derived CDR1 and CDR2 are LGHNA and YSLEER. The CDR3 sequence is CASSQDRPGYNSPLHF. CDR3 in DNA: TGCGCCAGCAGCCAAGATCGGCCAGGGTATAATTCACCCCTCCACTTT.

This chain uses TRBV28 with TRBJ2-1; TRBD2 matches at 12 bases. Germline loops: CDR1 MDHEN, CDR2 SYDVKM. The CDR3 consists of 15 residues. Trimming took 6 bases from V and 5 from J; bases not matched to a gene: 5. The CDR3 spells CASSHTSGRNNEQFF. CDR3 bases: TGTGCCAGCAGCCACACTAGCGGGAGGAACAATGAGCAGTTCTTC.

The chain links TRBV19 to TRBJ2-2; possibly TRBD1 for D (6 bases). Per germline, CDR1 LNHDA and CDR2 SQIVND (reference sequence). The CDR3 covers 14 residues. Trimming took 5 bases from V and 2 from J, leaving 9 bases between them. The CDR3 is CASSWTENTGELFF. DNA for the CDR3: TGTGCCAGTAGTTGGACAGAAAACACCGGGGAGCTGTTTTTT.

The chain is built from TRBV10-3 and TRBJ2-3, with unresolved D. V lost 7 bases and J 11 bases, leaving 16 bases between the germline ends. The germline gives CDR1 ENHRY, CDR2 SYGVKD. The CDR3 length is 12 residues. This CDR3 is CAITDDRVWQYF. CDR3 sequence (DNA): TGTGCCATCACTGATGATAGAGTATGGCAGTATTTT.

This chain joins TRBV30 and TRBJ2-7, with D possibly matching TRBD1 (5 bases). V was shortened by 0 bases and J by 5 bases, with 17 bases between the two germline ends. The CDR3 is made up of 15 amino acids. Germline assignment: CDR1 GTSNPN and CDR2 SVGIG (reference sequence). CDR3 in amino acids: CAWSVGQGRLHEQYF. The CDR3 DNA follows: TGTGCCTGGAGTGTAGGGCAGGGTCGATTACACGAGCAGTACTTC.

The rearrangement links TRBV7-8 to TRBJ1-1; a possible D gene is TRBD1 (5 bases). This CDR3 spans 15 amino acids. Germline V gives CDR1 SGHVS, CDR2 FQNEAQ. The V end lost 5 bases, the J end lost 0 bases, and 13 bases lay between the germline ends. The CDR3 bases are TGTGCCAGCAGCACCCGACAGAATATGAACACTGAAGCTTTCTTT. As protein: CASSTRQNMNTEAFF.

The chain uses TRBV19 and TRBJ2-1; TRBD1 matches 7 bases. Trimming cost V 5 bases and J 7 bases; bases outside gene matches: 5. CDR3 length: 13 residues. Germline CDR1 reads LNHDA; CDR2 reads SQIVND (reference sequence). The CDR3: CASSLGQMNEQFF. In DNA form, the CDR3 reads TGTGCCAGTAGTTTGGGACAGATGAATGAGCAGTTCTTC.

This clone appeared once. The V and J genes are TRBV5-6 and TRBJ1-1; a weak D match, TRBD1 (5 bases). CDR1 and CDR2 from the germline V gene are SGHDT and YYEEEE. The CDR3 is 15 residues long. V gave up 0 bases and J gave up 7 bases, with 16 bases separating them. The CDR3, as DNA: TGTGCCAGCAGCTTGGTGGGCAGGGAGGCGGTTGAAGCTTTCTTT. This encodes CASSLVGREAVEAFF.

This sequence joins TRBV7-2 and TRBJ1-1, with TRBD1 matching over 8 bases. CDR1 and CDR2 (germline): SGHTA, FQGNSA. The CDR3 runs 15 residues. The junction had 6 bases not matched to a gene; V was cut back by 5 bases and J by 1 base. CDR3 sequence reads: CASSAHRGANTEAFF. In DNA, the CDR3 is TGTGCCAGCAGCGCACACAGGGGGGCGAACACTGAAGCTTTCTTT.

This chain connects TRBV7-6 to TRBJ2-5; 7 positions agree with TRBD1. Germline values: CDR1 SGHVS, CDR2 FNYEAQ. V lost 5 bases to trimming and J lost 5 bases; unmatched junction nucleotides: 5. The CDR3 sequence is 13 residues long. CDR3 amino acids: CASSRQGWETQYF. In nucleotides, the CDR3 is TGTGCCAGCAGCCGACAGGGTTGGGAGACCCAGTACTTC.

V gene TRBV7-2 combines with J gene TRBJ2-5, with TRBD2 matching 13 bases. The germline V gene has CDR1 SGHTA and CDR2 FQGNSA. The CDR3 sequence is 17 residues long. Trimming took 3 bases from V and 2 from J; bases not matched to a gene: 6. The CDR3 spells CASSLTSGRYRQETQYF. CDR3 DNA: TGTGCCAGCAGCTTGACTAGCGGGAGGTATAGGCAAGAGACCCAGTACTTC.

This chain joins TRBV24-1 and TRBJ2-5; D unclear. The germline V gene encodes CDR1 KGHDR and CDR2 SFDVKD. Trimming pared 9 bases from V and 0 bases from J, leaving 7 bases between. This CDR3 contains 12 residues. The CDR3 loop is CATHEDQETQYF. CDR3 bases: TGTGCCACCCATGAGGACCAAGAGACCCAGTACTTC.

The chain links TRBV4-2 to TRBJ1-2; 7 nucleotides agree with TRBD1. CDR3 length: 15 amino acids. The germline V gene encodes CDR1 LGHNA and CDR2 YNFKEQ. The junction had 7 bases not matched to a gene; V was cut back by 0 bases and J by 6 bases. The CDR3 bases are TGTGCCAGCAGCCAAGATCGGGACAGATACCATGGCTACACCTTC. Translating it yields CASSQDRDRYHGYTF.

V is TRBV3-1 (or the pseudogene TRBV3-2) and J is TRBJ2-7, with 7 bases aligning to TRBD1. The CDR3 has 14 amino acids. Germline V gene sequence: CDR1 LGHDT, CDR2 YNNKEL (reference sequence). V dropped 4 bases and J dropped 2; count of bases not matched to a gene: 5. The chain's CDR3 is CASSPRQGAYEQYF. The CDR3 nucleotides are TGTGCCAGCAGCCCCAGACAGGGTGCCTACGAGCAGTACTTC.

V usage is TRBV11-2 and J usage is TRBJ1-1, with D tentatively TRBD1 (5 bases). From germline, CDR1 is SGHAT and CDR2 FQNNGV. The V end lost 2 bases, the J end lost 11 bases, and 12 bases lay between the germline ends. The CDR3 length is 12 residues. CDR3 DNA: TGTGCCAGCAGCTTATGGGGCGTCGAGGCTTTCTTT. It translates to CASSLWGVEAFF.

The V gene is TRBV2, the J gene TRBJ1-3, with D unclear. The CDR3 runs to 16 residues. Per the germline V gene, CDR1 is SNHLY and CDR2 is FYNNEI. Trimming took 6 bases from V and 0 from J, leaving 15 bases between them. CDR3 nucleotides: TGTGCCAGCAGCGACTCCGCTGGCCTCTCTGGAAACACCATATATTTT. Residues: CASSDSAGLSGNTIYF.

In DNA form, the CDR3 reads TGTGCCTGGAGTTCCCTCGGGATTCATCAGCCCCAGCATTTT. Translating it yields CAWSSLGIHQPQHF. The rearrangement joins TRBV30 to TRBJ1-5; D remains ambiguous. This CDR3 contains 14 residues. Germline CDR1 and CDR2: GTSNPN and SVGIG (reference sequence). Trimming removed 2 bases from V and 5 bases from J, with 13 bases in between.

The chain links TRBV5-6 to TRBJ2-1; 11 nucleotides line up with TRBD2. This CDR3 has 15 residues. CDR1 SGHDT and CDR2 YYEEEE come from the germline V gene. V trimming: 0 bases; J trimming: 8 bases; junction bases outside the gene matches: 4. This chain's CDR3 is CASSLATSGSDEQFF. In DNA, the CDR3 is TGTGCCAGCAGCTTGGCAACTAGCGGGAGTGATGAGCAGTTCTTC.

This clone appeared a single time. This chain links TRBV10-3 with TRBJ1-4; maybe TRBD1 (5 bases). Germline values: CDR1 ENHRY, CDR2 SYGVKD. Trimming left V 6 bases short and J 6 bases short, with 8 bases between. The CDR3 covers 12 residues. CDR3: CAIRGLDEKLFF. The CDR3 coding sequence is TGTGCCATCAGGGGACTGGATGAAAAACTGTTTTTT.